The 27 T cell receptor beta chains listed next were all sequenced from one sample in a study of cytomegalovirus exposure and HLA in healthy donors. A multiplex PCR was run with 60 Vbeta primers and 13 Jbeta primers. Method: immunoSEQ multiplex PCR; TCRdb's copy keeps in-frame clones and lacks some. This sample has around 150,000 clones; around 79% occur once, and the top ten carry about 3.7%. Sequenced sample: PBMCs. The receptors were gathered from a human donor in good health.

There are a few counts of this clone. The chain employs TRBV10-2 and TRBJ1-1; maybe TRBD1 (5 bases). Germline CDR1 is WSHSY and CDR2 is SAAADI. Deletions cut 3 bases from V and 0 bases from J, with 8 bases between. This CDR3 contains 14 residues. This CDR3 is CASSERQMNTEAFF. The CDR3 nucleotides are TGCGCCAGCAGTGAAAGACAGATGAACACTGAAGCTTTCTTT.

This chain links TRBV5-6 with TRBJ2-3; the match to TRBD1 covers 7 bases. The CDR3 consists of 12 residues. Germline loops: CDR1 SGHDT, CDR2 YYEEEE. After removal of 0 bases from V and 14 bases from J, the junction contained 6 bases not matched to a gene. The CDR3 sequence is CASSLGGGLPYF. The CDR3, as DNA: TGTGCCAGCAGCTTGGGAGGGGGCCTCCCGTATTTT. The variable domain in full, completed from reference TRBV5-6 and TRBJ2-3, reads DAGVTQSPTHLIKTRGQQVTLRCSPKSGHDTVSWYQQALGQGPQFIFQYYEEEERQRGNFPDRFSGHQFPNYSSELNVNALLLGDSALYLCASSLGGGLPYFGPGTRLTVL.

The chain has TRBV18 and TRBJ2-3; TRBD2 aligns across 9 bases. The CDR3 runs 15 residues. Germline V lookup: CDR1 KGHSH, CDR2 LQKENI. V lost 3 bases and J lost 3; bases outside the gene matches: 4. CDR3 region: CASSPMGLATDTQYF. In nucleotides, the CDR3 is TGTGCCAGCTCACCTATGGGACTAGCAACAGATACGCAGTATTTT.

The rearrangement joins TRBV5-6 to TRBJ2-3, with TRBD2 matching 11 bases. This CDR3 has 15 amino acids. Looked up from germline, CDR1 is SGHDT and CDR2 is YYEEEE. With 6 bases clipped from V and 3 bases from J, the junction kept 6 bases outside the gene matches. In DNA form, the CDR3 reads TGTGCCAGCAACTTAGTAGCGGGGGGGACAGATACGCAGTATTTT. Residues: CASNLVAGGTDTQYF.

The chain joins TRBV28 to TRBJ2-7; D might be TRBD2 (7 bases). Deletions cut 7 bases from V and 3 bases from J, with 16 bases between. CDR1 is MDHEN and CDR2 is SYDVKM in the germline V gene. CDR3 length equals 14 residues. CDR3 protein: CASKKGGTYYEQYF. DNA for the CDR3: TGTGCCAGCAAGAAGGGGGGGACCTACTACGAGCAGTACTTC.

The V gene is TRBV5-3, the J gene TRBJ2-5; possibly TRBD2 for D (6 bases). TRBV5-3 is recorded as an ORF, its role being uncertain. The CDR3 is 17 residues long. V gave up 3 bases and J gave up 1 base, with 19 bases separating them. This CDR3 reads CARSWSGAEGPQETQYF. As DNA, the CDR3 is TGTGCCAGAAGCTGGAGTGGGGCGGAGGGGCCCCAAGAGACCCAGTACTTC.

The V gene is TRBV19, the J gene TRBJ1-1, with unresolved D. Germline V CDR1 and CDR2: LNHDA, SQIVND (reference sequence). This CDR3 contains 14 residues. V was pared by 1 base and J by 1 base, with 7 bases between. The chain's CDR3 is CASSIGAENTEAFF. As DNA, the CDR3 is TGTGCCAGTAGTATAGGGGCAGAGAACACTGAAGCTTTCTTT.

This clone was seen once. The CDR3 sequence: CASSLGQLYGYTF. Here the CDR3 DNA reads TGTGCCAGCAGTTTGGGACAACTCTATGGCTACACCTTC. The chain links TRBV6-6 to TRBJ1-2, with D possibly matching TRBD1 (6 bases). Trimming removed 4 bases from V and 4 bases from J, with 10 bases in between. This CDR3 contains 13 residues. Germline CDR1 and CDR2: MNHNY and SVGAGI (reference sequence).

The V gene is TRBV18, the J gene TRBJ2-7, with 7 bases matching TRBD1. V was pared by 2 bases and J by 2 bases, with 12 bases of the junction left unmatched. Germline CDR1 is KGHSH and CDR2 is LQKENI. This CDR3 is 17 amino acids long. The DNA for the CDR3 is TGTGCCAGCTCACCAAACCTCCATTCGGGACAGACCTACGAGCAGTACTTC. Encoded protein: CASSPNLHSGQTYEQYF.

This rearrangement joins TRBV27 to TRBJ2-7; 9 bases fit TRBD1. V dropped 6 bases and J dropped 4; count of bases not matched to a gene: 4. CDR1 is MNHEY and CDR2 is SMNVEV in the germline V gene (reference sequence). CDR3 length: 13 amino acids. The DNA for the CDR3 is TGTGCCAGCAGCAGGGACAGGGCTTACGAGCAGTACTTC. This translates into CASSRDRAYEQYF.

The rearrangement links TRBV6-5 to TRBJ1-1; 8 bases agree with TRBD1. The J segment lost 4 bases and the V segment lost 7 bases, leaving 8 bases of the junction unmatched. This CDR3 spans 14 amino acids. Germline CDR1 MNHEY, CDR2 SVGAGI. As DNA, the CDR3 is TGTGCCAGCACAAAAGCCACAGGGGGCACTGAAGCTTTCTTT. Amino acid sequence: CASTKATGGTEAFF.

CDR3 in amino acids: CASSPSRGGKLFF. The CDR3 DNA reads TGTGCCAGCAGCCCCAGTCGGGGAGGAAAACTGTTTTTT. The V and J genes are TRBV14 and TRBJ1-4; no firm D call. The CDR3 is made up of 13 amino acids. Germline values: CDR1 SGHDN, CDR2 FVKESK. The ends were cut back, 4 bases at V and 10 bases at J, with 13 bases in the middle.

There are a few counts of this clone. The chain uses TRBV4-2 and TRBJ1-3; no firm D call. Germline V gives CDR1 LGHNA, CDR2 YNFKEQ. This CDR3 spans 16 amino acids. V was cut by 0 bases and J by 0 bases, with 9 bases left in between. The CDR3 DNA reads TGTGCCAGCAGCCAAGATCTCGGAGGCTCTGGAAACACCATATATTTT. It is translated as CASSQDLGGSGNTIYF.

The J gene is TRBJ1-6, the V gene TRBV7-2, with D perhaps matching TRBD1 (5 bases). The germline CDR1 and CDR2 sequences are SGHTA and FQGNSA. Trimming pared 7 bases from V and 6 bases from J, leaving 7 bases between. The CDR3 has 12 residues. The CDR3 sequence: CASNRLNSPLHF. CDR3 bases: TGTGCCAGCAACAGGCTTAATTCACCCCTCCACTTT.

This rearrangement joins TRBV30 to TRBJ1-4; TRBD1 agrees at 10 bases. Per germline, CDR1 GTSNPN and CDR2 SVGIG (reference sequence). This CDR3 region has 14 residues. Trimming at V came to 0 bases and at J to 7 bases, leaving 2 bases not matched to a gene. CDR3 nucleotide sequence: TGTGCCTGGAGTGTAGGGACAGGGGTTGAAAAACTGTTTTTT. Translating gives CAWSVGTGVEKLFF.

This clone was recorded only once. The rearrangement joins TRBV10-1 to TRBJ2-3; the D is unclear. V shed 4 bases and J shed 2 bases, with 10 bases lying between them. The CDR3 contains 14 residues. Germline-derived CDR1 and CDR2 are WNHNN and SYGVQD (reference sequence). CDR3 loop: CASSVGPYTDTQYF. The CDR3 DNA follows: TGCGCCAGCAGTGTTGGGCCCTACACAGATACGCAGTATTTT.

The chain combines TRBV4-1 with TRBJ1-1, with 7 bases lining up with TRBD1. This CDR3 contains 14 residues. The germline CDR1 and CDR2 sequences are MGHRA and YSYEKL. V was pared by 6 bases and J by 5 bases, with 9 bases of the junction left unmatched. The CDR3 DNA is TGCGCCAGCAGACAAACAGGGGTGAGGACTGAAGCTTTCTTT. Its translation is CASRQTGVRTEAFF.

This clone showed up just once. The chain couples TRBV4-1 to TRBJ1-5; no definite D call. Looked up from germline, CDR1 is MGHRA and CDR2 is YSYEKL. The CDR3 loop spans 16 amino acids. Trimming took 4 bases from V and 5 from J, leaving 18 bases between them. In nucleotides, the CDR3 is TGCGCCAGCAGCCCCGCCGAGGGAGCAGACTATCAGCCCCAGCATTTT. It translates to CASSPAEGADYQPQHF.

The chain joins TRBV7-2 to TRBJ2-3; D unresolved. The CDR3 totals 14 residues. The germline V and J ends were trimmed by 10 bases and 3 bases, with 17 bases remaining between them. CDR1 is SGHTA and CDR2 is FQGNSA in the germline V gene. As DNA, the CDR3 is TGTGCCAAACGTCTCCTTGGCGGAACAGATACGCAGTATTTT. Translated: CAKRLLGGTDTQYF.

There are a few counts of this clone. The chain is built from TRBV15 and TRBJ2-3; 13 bases fit TRBD2. The junction had 5 bases not matched to a gene; V was cut back by 0 bases and J by 11 bases. CDR3 size: 15 residues. From germline, CDR1 is LNHNV and CDR2 YYDKDF (reference sequence). In nucleotides, the CDR3 is TGTGCCACCAGCAGAGATAGAACTAGCGGGAGGGTGCAGTATTTT. Its translation: CATSRDRTSGRVQYF.

The V call is TRBV2, the J call TRBJ1-4; TRBD1 is a possible D gene (6 bases). Germline V gene lookup returns CDR1 SNHLY and CDR2 FYNNEI. V shed 7 bases and J shed 8 bases, with 11 bases lying between them. The CDR3 has 12 residues. In DNA form, the CDR3 reads TGTGCCAGCAAGGGGGAAGCAGAAAAACTGTTTTTT. Encoded protein: CASKGEAEKLFF. Variable domain in full (rest from reference TRBV2 and TRBJ1-4): EPEVTQTPSHQVTQMGQEVILRCVPISNHLYFYWYRQILGQKVEFLVSFYNNEISEKSEIFDDQFSVERPDGSNFTLKIRSTKLEDSAMYFCASKGEAEKLFFGSGTQLSVL.

This clone appeared once. This chain links TRBV6-5 with TRBJ2-2, with 8 bases matching TRBD2. Germline V gives CDR1 MNHEY, CDR2 SVGAGI. The CDR3 runs 16 residues. Unmatched junction bases numbered 8, after V lost 2 bases and J lost 6 bases. The CDR3 loop reads CASSYKQREPPGELFF. In nucleotides, the CDR3 is TGTGCCAGCAGTTACAAACAGCGGGAGCCCCCCGGGGAGCTGTTTTTT.

V usage is TRBV7-9 and J usage is TRBJ2-7; D unclear. Germline values: CDR1 SEHNR, CDR2 FQNEAQ (reference sequence). The CDR3 is 13 amino acids. Trimming cost V 4 bases and J 2 bases, with 9 bases left between them. The CDR3 protein is CASSSTPTYEQYF. In DNA, the CDR3 is TGTGCCAGCAGCTCGACACCTACCTACGAGCAGTACTTC.

The V gene is TRBV5-1, the J gene TRBJ2-7; TRBD1 is a possible D gene (7 bases). The germline V gene encodes CDR1 SGHRS and CDR2 YFSETQ. The germline V and J ends were trimmed by 0 bases and 4 bases, with 11 bases remaining between them. This CDR3 is built from 14 residues. CDR3 loop: CASSLGGTAYEQYF. CDR3 nucleotide sequence: TGCGCCAGCAGCTTGGGCGGGACAGCGTACGAGCAGTACTTC.

This clone has a single count. This sample also contains other DNA sequences that code for the same CDR3. The chain recombines TRBV6-5 with TRBJ1-5; TRBD1 might be the D (5 bases). Trimming shortened V by 4 bases and J by 4 bases, and 11 bases separated the two germline ends. CDR1 MNHEY and CDR2 SVGAGI come from the germline V gene. The CDR3 covers 14 residues. The chain's CDR3 is CASSSGLNNQPQHF. The CDR3 region has the DNA TGTGCCAGCAGTTCGGGACTAAATAATCAGCCCCAGCATTTT.

This clone appeared a single time. As DNA, the CDR3 is TGTGCCAGCAGCTTAATCCCCGGGGGGTGGGAGACCCAGTACTTC. It encodes CASSLIPGGWETQYF. J is TRBJ2-5 and V is TRBV7-3; 7 bases align to TRBD2. Per the germline V gene, CDR1 is SGHTA and CDR2 is FQGTGA. The V segment lost 1 base and the J segment 5 bases; nucleotides outside the gene matches: 7. CDR3 length equals 15 residues.

This clone has a handful of counts. V is TRBV4-2 and J is TRBJ1-5; 9 nucleotides agree with TRBD1. The CDR3 consists of 15 residues. Per the germline V gene, CDR1 is LGHNA and CDR2 is YNFKEQ. V lost 4 bases to trimming and J lost 7 bases; unmatched junction nucleotides: 8. In nucleotides, the CDR3 is TGTGCCAGCAGCCCGGTGCCGGGACAGGGACAGCCCCAGCATTTT. Amino acids: CASSPVPGQGQPQHF.